This TCR beta chain came from a study of post-analysis software for immune sequencing data. Looking at the study overall: Multiple sclerosis in the patients followed relapsing-remitting, secondary progressive and progressive-relapsing courses. Overall study findings and caveats: TRBV5-6, TRBV5-1 and TRBV20-1 belonged to a set of roughly five TRBV segments that were more frequent in patients than controls. Controls significantly exceeded multiple sclerosis patients in normalized Chao1 diversity.

In regard to this clonotype: The antigen is unknown.

Sequencing libraries made from TCR beta cDNA carried unique molecular identifiers. It was from roughly 1 to 10 million T cells that some 460,000 cDNA molecules came. TCRdb re-called the PCR reads through MiXCR, storing one row per CDR3 protein. The sample records approximately 730,000 distinct CDR3 sequences, roughly 50% being singletons. The CDR3 runs to 15 residues. CDR1 SQVTM and CDR2 ANQGSEA come from the germline V gene. V was pared by 5 bases and J by 4 bases, with 12 bases of the junction left unmatched. The chain carries TRBV29-1 and TRBJ2-5, with 8 bases lining up with TRBD1. Sequenced input: blood. The clonotype was recovered from a girl between 5 and 17 years old with multiple sclerosis. The CDR3: CSVSRTGMTGETQYF. The CDR3 DNA reads TGCAGCGTTAGTCGGACAGGGATGACCGGAGAGACCCAGTACTTC.